The source of this T cell receptor beta chain is a study of beta chain features in type 1 diabetes. Study findings and constraints: Patients with Type 1 diabetes showed moderately but significantly shorter TCRB CDR3s in all four CD4+ subsets. Junctions at VDJ sites from type 1 diabetes patients had fewer insertions and more deletions.

About this clone itself: The antigen is not known.

Since all of the isolated RNA was reverse transcribed, expressed TCRB transcripts were what got sequenced. Measured with immunoSEQ multiplex PCR; TCRdb has only the in-frame clones, and not every one. Counted here are around 430,000 clones, 30% occurring once; the ten biggest clones make up around 0.065%. Germline CDR1 SGHTA, CDR2 FQGNSA. This CDR3 has 16 amino acids. V lost 4 bases and J lost 0, with 13 bases in between. The sequenced sample was naive CD4+ T cells from blood. The TCR originated in a man between 18 and 35 years old in good health. The V call is TRBV7-2, the J call TRBJ2-1, with D uncertain. CDR3 protein: CASSSFYSSSYNEQFF. CDR3 bases: TGTGCCAGCAGCTCGTTCTACTCGAGCTCCTACAATGAGCAGTTCTTC. Drawing the rest from reference TRBV7-2 and TRBJ2-1, the complete variable domain is GAGVSQSPSNKVTEKGKDVELRCDPISGHTALYWYRQSLGQGLEFLIYFQGNSAPDKSGLPSDRFSAERTGGSVSTLTIQRTQQEDSAVYLCASSSFYSSSYNEQFFGPGTRLTVL.